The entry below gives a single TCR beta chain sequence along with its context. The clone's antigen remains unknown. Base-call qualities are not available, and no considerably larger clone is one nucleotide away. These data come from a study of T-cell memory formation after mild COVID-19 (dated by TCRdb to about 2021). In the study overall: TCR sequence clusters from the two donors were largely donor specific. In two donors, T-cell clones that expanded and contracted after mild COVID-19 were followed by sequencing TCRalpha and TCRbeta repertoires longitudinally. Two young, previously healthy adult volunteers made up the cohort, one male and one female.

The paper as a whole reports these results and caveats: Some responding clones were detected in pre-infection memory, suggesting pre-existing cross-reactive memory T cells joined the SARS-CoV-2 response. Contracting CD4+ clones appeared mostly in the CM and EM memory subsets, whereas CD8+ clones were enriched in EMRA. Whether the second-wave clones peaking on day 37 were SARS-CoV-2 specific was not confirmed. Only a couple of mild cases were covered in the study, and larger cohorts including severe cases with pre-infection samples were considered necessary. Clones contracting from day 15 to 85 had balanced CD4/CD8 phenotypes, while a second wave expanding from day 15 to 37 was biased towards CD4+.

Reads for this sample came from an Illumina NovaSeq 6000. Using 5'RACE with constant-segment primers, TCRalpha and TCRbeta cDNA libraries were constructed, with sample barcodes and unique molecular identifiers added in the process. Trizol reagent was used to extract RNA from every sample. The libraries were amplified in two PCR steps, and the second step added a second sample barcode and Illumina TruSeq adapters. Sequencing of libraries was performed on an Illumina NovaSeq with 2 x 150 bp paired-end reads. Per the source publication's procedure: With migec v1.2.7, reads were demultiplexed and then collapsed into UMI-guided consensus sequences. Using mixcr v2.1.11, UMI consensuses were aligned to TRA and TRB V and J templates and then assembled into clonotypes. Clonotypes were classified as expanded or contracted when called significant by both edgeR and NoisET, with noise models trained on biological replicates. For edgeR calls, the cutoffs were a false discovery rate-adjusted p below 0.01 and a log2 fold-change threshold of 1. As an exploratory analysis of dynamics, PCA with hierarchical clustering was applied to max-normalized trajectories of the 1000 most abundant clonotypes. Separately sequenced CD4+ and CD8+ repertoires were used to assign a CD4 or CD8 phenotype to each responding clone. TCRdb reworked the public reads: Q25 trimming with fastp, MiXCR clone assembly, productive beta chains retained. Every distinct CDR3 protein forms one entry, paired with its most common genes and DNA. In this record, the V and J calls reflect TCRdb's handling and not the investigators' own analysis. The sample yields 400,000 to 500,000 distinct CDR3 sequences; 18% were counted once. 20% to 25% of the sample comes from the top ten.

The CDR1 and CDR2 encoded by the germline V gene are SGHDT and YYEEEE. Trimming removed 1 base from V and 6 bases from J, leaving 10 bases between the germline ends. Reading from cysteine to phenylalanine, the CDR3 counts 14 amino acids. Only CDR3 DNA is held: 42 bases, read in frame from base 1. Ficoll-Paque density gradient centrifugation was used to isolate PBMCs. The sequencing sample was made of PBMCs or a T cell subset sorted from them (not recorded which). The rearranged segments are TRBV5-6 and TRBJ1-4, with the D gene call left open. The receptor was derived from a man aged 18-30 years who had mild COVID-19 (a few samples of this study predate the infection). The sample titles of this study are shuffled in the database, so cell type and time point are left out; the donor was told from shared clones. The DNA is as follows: TGTGCCAGCAGCTTGAGAGGGATCGATGAAAAACTGTTTTTT. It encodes CASSLRGIDEKLFF.